A single sample gave rise to the 27 T cell receptor beta chains below, sequenced in a study of cytomegalovirus exposure and HLA in healthy donors. Clones were read by immunoSEQ multiplex PCR, and TCRdb kept only the in-frame ones, dropping some. The profile shows some 130,000 clones, about nine tenths of them singletons. The specimen was PBMCs. Receptor source: a man aged 18 to 30 in good health and CMV-seronegative.

This sequence joins TRBV11-2 and TRBJ2-5; D may be TRBD2 (6 bases). V was trimmed by 3 bases and J by 2 bases, leaving 16 bases between them. Per germline, CDR1 SGHAT and CDR2 FQNNGV. The CDR3 has 16 amino acids. The CDR3: CASSLGEALFQETQYF. The CDR3 DNA reads as TGTGCCAGCAGCTTGGGGGAGGCCCTCTTTCAAGAGACCCAGTACTTC.

The chain combines TRBV25-1 with TRBJ1-4, with 9 positions matching TRBD1. The CDR3 loop spans 15 amino acids. The trim removed 3 bases at V and 7 bases at J, leaving 6 bases unmatched. Germline values: CDR1 MGHDK, CDR2 SYGVNS. CDR3 nucleotides: TGTGCCAGCAGTGATCCCGGGACAGGGAGTGAAAAACTGTTTTTT. Translated: CASSDPGTGSEKLFF.

This rearrangement joins TRBV10-3 to TRBJ1-5, with 8 bases identical to TRBD1. The germline V gene has CDR1 ENHRY and CDR2 SYGVKD. With V trimmed by 8 bases and J by 5 bases, 5 bases remained unmatched. CDR3 length: 13 amino acids. CDR3 nucleotide sequence: TGTGCCATCGGGGCGGACAGGGATCAGCCCCAGCATTTT. Protein sequence: CAIGADRDQPQHF.

V gene TRBV7-8 combines with J gene TRBJ2-7; 8 nucleotides match TRBD2. CDR1 and CDR2 (germline): SGHVS, FQNEAQ. The trim removed 1 base at V and 2 bases at J, leaving 10 bases unmatched. The CDR3 is made up of 17 amino acids. The CDR3 is CASSLEAALAGTYEQYF. DNA of the CDR3: TGTGCCAGCAGCTTAGAGGCGGCGTTAGCGGGAACCTACGAGCAGTACTTC. The full variable domain, completed using reference TRBV7-8 and TRBJ2-7, is GAGVSQSPRYKVAKRGQDVALRCDPISGHVSLFWYQQALGQGPEFLTYFQNEAQLDKSGLPSDRFFAERPEGSVSTLKIQRTQQEDSAVYLCASSLEAALAGTYEQYFGPGTRLTVT.

A single count supports this clone. This sequence joins TRBV15 and TRBJ2-6; D gene unclear. The germline gives CDR1 LNHNV, CDR2 YYDKDF (reference sequence). V was cut by 1 base and J by 0 bases, with 10 bases left in between. The CDR3 length is 17 residues. The CDR3 DNA sequence: TGTGCCACCAGCAGAGTGTATTACAGCTCTGGGGCCAACGTCCTGACTTTC. Its protein is CATSRVYYSSGANVLTF.

The chain employs TRBV6-5 and TRBJ2-4; no firm D call. V lost 7 bases and J lost 9, with 4 bases in between. CDR1 MNHEY and CDR2 SVGAGI come from the germline V gene. The CDR3 is 9 residues long. The CDR3 DNA reads as TGTGCCAGCAAGAGCATTCAGTACTTC. It encodes CASKSIQYF.

The V and J genes are TRBV5-4 and TRBJ1-6; TRBD1 matches at 12 bases. J lost 12 bases, V lost 4 bases, and 8 bases had no gene match. This CDR3 has 15 residues. The germline V gene has CDR1 SGHNT and CDR2 YYREEE (reference sequence). The CDR3 bases are TGTGCCAGCAGCCCCCAGGGACAGGGGGCGATACCCCTCCACTTT. Residues: CASSPQGQGAIPLHF.

This rearrangement joins TRBV4-2 to TRBJ1-1, with 8 bases lining up with TRBD1. The CDR3 runs 14 residues. Germline V gene data show CDR1 as LGHNA and CDR2 as YNFKEQ. The ends lost 4 bases at V and 2 bases at J; junction bases unmatched: 3. CDR3 protein: CASSLQGENTEAFF. The CDR3 DNA follows: TGTGCCAGCAGCCTACAGGGGGAAAACACTGAAGCTTTCTTT.

This CDR3 is CASSGSYEQYF. The CDR3 DNA follows: TGTGCCAGTAGCGGGAGCTACGAGCAGTACTTC. The chain recombines TRBV28 with TRBJ2-7, with 9 bases identical to TRBD2. Germline assignment: CDR1 MDHEN and CDR2 SYDVKM. V lost 9 bases and J lost 3; bases outside the gene matches: 0. The CDR3 covers 11 residues.

This clone was detected only a few times. The gene calls are TRBV19 and TRBJ1-5; 7 positions match TRBD1. The CDR3 sequence is 14 residues long. From germline, CDR1 is LNHDA and CDR2 SQIVND (reference sequence). Losses at the gene ends were 3 bases for V and 9 bases for J; bases not matched to a gene: 8. The CDR3 region is CASSITQGIGPQHF. The CDR3 DNA reads TGTGCCAGTAGTATCACACAGGGGATTGGGCCCCAGCATTTT.

The J gene is TRBJ1-5, the V gene TRBV10-2; D unresolved. Germline CDR1 is WSHSY and CDR2 is SAAADI. CDR3 size: 12 residues. Between the trimmed V and J ends, which lost 0 bases and 6 bases, there was a span of 3 bases. CDR3 residues: CASSESSQPQHF. The CDR3, as DNA: TGCGCCAGCAGTGAGTCCAGTCAGCCCCAGCATTTT.

V is TRBV5-1 and J is TRBJ2-2, with TRBD1 matching over 9 bases. This CDR3 has 15 amino acids. With V trimmed by 3 bases and J by 4 bases, 4 bases remained unmatched. The V gene's germline CDR1 is SGHRS and CDR2 YFSETQ. The CDR3 sequence is CASSYPTGGTGELFF. CDR3 DNA: TGCGCCAGCAGCTACCCGACAGGGGGCACCGGGGAGCTGTTTTTT.

The table lists this clone with a count of one. V is TRBV27 and J is TRBJ2-5, with a possible D match to TRBD1 (6 bases). The CDR3 covers 13 residues. V gave up 2 bases and J gave up 2 bases, with 6 bases separating them. Germline-derived CDR1 and CDR2 are MNHEY and SMNVEV (reference sequence). The CDR3, as DNA: TGTGCCAGCAGTTTAAGGGGGCAAGAGACCCAGTACTTC. Protein product: CASSLRGQETQYF.

This chain uses TRBV14 with TRBJ1-3; 11 nucleotides line up with TRBD1. The V segment lost 6 bases and the J segment 5 bases; nucleotides outside the gene matches: 6. Germline assignment: CDR1 SGHDN and CDR2 FVKESK. CDR3 length: 15 residues. The CDR3 reads CASSYGQGARNTIYF. In DNA, the CDR3 is TGTGCCAGCAGTTACGGACAGGGGGCGAGAAACACCATATATTTT.

The V gene is TRBV6-5, the J gene TRBJ1-1, with a possible D match to TRBD1 (5 bases). The CDR3 contains 16 residues. Germline V gene sequence: CDR1 MNHEY, CDR2 SVGAGI. V dropped 2 bases and J dropped 0 bases, with 13 bases sitting between them. CDR3 nucleotides: TGTGCCAGCAGTTACGACCAGACAGCCATGAACACTGAAGCTTTCTTT. The encoded protein is CASSYDQTAMNTEAFF.

The chain recombines TRBV9 with TRBJ2-7, with 10 bases identical to TRBD1. From germline, CDR1 is SGDLS and CDR2 YYNGEE. Trimming cost V 3 bases and J 4 bases; bases outside gene matches: 4. This CDR3 has 14 residues. Here the CDR3 DNA reads TGTGCCAGCAGCGCGGGACAGGGGTTTTACGAGCAGTACTTC. Residues: CASSAGQGFYEQYF.

The J gene is TRBJ2-7, the V gene TRBV7-2; 7 nucleotides line up with TRBD2. The J segment lost 6 bases and the V segment lost 5 bases, leaving 7 bases of the junction unmatched. The germline V gene encodes CDR1 SGHTA and CDR2 FQGNSA. The CDR3 consists of 13 residues. The CDR3 sequence is CASSLQRESEQYF. The CDR3 DNA reads TGTGCCAGCAGCCTCCAGCGGGAAAGCGAGCAGTACTTC.

The chain employs TRBV5-6 and TRBJ2-7, with TRBD2 matching over 7 bases. The junction had 4 bases not matched to a gene; V was cut back by 0 bases and J by 4 bases. The CDR3 contains 14 residues. Germline CDR1 and CDR2: SGHDT and YYEEEE. CDR3 DNA: TGTGCCAGCAGCTTGGGCGGGAGTGCGTACGAGCAGTACTTC. The encoded protein is CASSLGGSAYEQYF. The full variable domain, with the rest looked up from reference TRBV5-6 and TRBJ2-7, is DAGVTQSPTHLIKTRGQQVTLRCSPKSGHDTVSWYQQALGQGPQFIFQYYEEEERQRGNFPDRFSGHQFPNYSSELNVNALLLGDSALYLCASSLGGSAYEQYFGPGTRLTVT.

The chain couples TRBV11-2 to TRBJ1-3; 9 bases agree with TRBD1. V was pared by 0 bases and J by 3 bases, with 6 bases of the junction left unmatched. The germline CDR1 and CDR2 sequences are SGHAT and FQNNGV. CDR3 size: 17 residues. In DNA form, the CDR3 reads TGTGCCAGCAGCTTAGAGGGACAGGGAGTTCGTGGAAACACCATATATTTT. Residues: CASSLEGQGVRGNTIYF.

The V call is TRBV2, the J call TRBJ1-2, with TRBD1 matching 8 bases. Germline CDR1 reads SNHLY; CDR2 reads FYNNEI. V was pared by 8 bases and J by 0 bases, with 5 bases of the junction left unmatched. This CDR3 is built from 14 residues. For the CDR3, the DNA is TGTGCCAGCGGCCAGGACAGGGCTAACTATGGCTACACCTTC. Amino acid sequence: CASGQDRANYGYTF.

The rearrangement joins TRBV28 to TRBJ2-3, with D perhaps TRBD1 (6 bases). Germline V gives CDR1 MDHEN, CDR2 SYDVKM. This CDR3 has 15 residues. The V gene lost 2 bases and the J gene lost 2 bases, with 11 bases spanning the gap. The CDR3 coding sequence is TGTGCCAGCAGTTTACAGGGGCCCCCCACAGATACGCAGTATTTT. This translates into CASSLQGPPTDTQYF.

The gene calls are TRBV19 and TRBJ1-2; the match to TRBD1 covers 10 bases. CDR1 is LNHDA, CDR2 SQIVND, per germline (reference sequence). The length of the CDR3 is 15 residues. V dropped 2 bases and J dropped 5; count of bases not matched to a gene: 5. Here the CDR3 DNA reads TGTGCCAGTAGTATAAGCCCGGGACAGGGGTATGGCTACACCTTC. Its protein is CASSISPGQGYGYTF. Full variable domain (outside the CDR3, taken from reference TRBV19 and TRBJ1-2): DGGITQSPKYLFRKEGQNVTLSCEQNLNHDAMYWYRQDPGQGLRLIYYSQIVNDFQKGDIAEGYSVSREKKESFPLTVTSAQKNPTAFYLCASSISPGQGYGYTFGSGTRLTVV.

This chain's CDR3 is CASSFQGTAEKLFF. DNA for the CDR3: TGTGCCAGCAGTTTCCAGGGGACAGCCGAAAAACTGTTTTTT. The J gene is TRBJ1-4, the V gene TRBV27, with 7 bases that match TRBD1. The CDR3 loop spans 14 amino acids. V gave up 3 bases and J gave up 8 bases; unmatched junction bases: 6. Germline V lookup: CDR1 MNHEY, CDR2 SMNVEV (reference sequence).

The chain uses TRBV5-6 and TRBJ2-7, with 11 bases aligning to TRBD2. This CDR3 comprises 14 residues. Germline loops: CDR1 SGHDT, CDR2 YYEEEE. V dropped 4 bases and J dropped 3; count of bases not matched to a gene: 3. The CDR3 spells CASSPGLADYEQYF. The CDR3 nucleotides are TGTGCCAGCAGCCCGGGACTAGCGGACTACGAGCAGTACTTC.

In its sample, this clone was seen once. This rearrangement joins TRBV28 to TRBJ2-5, with 10 bases identical to TRBD2. The CDR3 has 13 residues. V gave up 8 bases and J gave up 4 bases; unmatched junction bases: 4. The germline V gene has CDR1 MDHEN and CDR2 SYDVKM. CDR3 bases: TGTGCCAGCGTAGCGGGAGGAGGAGAGACCCAGTACTTC. Translation gives CASVAGGGETQYF.

The chain links TRBV4-1 to TRBJ2-6; 8 nucleotides line up with TRBD2. Trimming took 0 bases from V and 0 from J; bases not matched to a gene: 13. CDR1 is MGHRA, CDR2 YSYEKL, per germline. The CDR3 length is 21 residues. The CDR3 region has the DNA TGCGCCAGCAGCCAAGAAGCCTTTTCCGGGAGGGGTCCCTCTGGGGCCAACGTCCTGACTTTC. Translating it yields CASSQEAFSGRGPSGANVLTF.

The CDR3 coding sequence is TGTGCCAGCTCACCACCCGGGACAGGGGGTAGTGAGCAGTTCTTC. Protein product: CASSPPGTGGSEQFF. The chain links TRBV18 to TRBJ2-1; the match to TRBD1 covers 11 bases. Trimming removed 0 bases from V and 9 bases from J; junction bases left unmatched: 4. Germline V CDR1 and CDR2: KGHSH, LQKENI. The CDR3 has 15 residues. The full variable domain, rest sourced from reference TRBV18 and TRBJ2-1, is NAGVMQNPRHLVRRRGQEARLRCSPMKGHSHVYWYRQLPEEGLKFMVYLQKENIIDESGMPKERFSAEFPKEGPSILRIQQVVRGDSAAYFCASSPPGTGGSEQFFGPGTRLTVL.